This passage covers 9 T cell receptor beta chains from one sample sequenced in a study of blood T cell repertoires in COVID-19. The method was immunoSEQ multiplex PCR; TCRdb's version includes in-frame clones alone and lacks a portion of them. The table shows approximately 110,000 clones, with 85% to 90% occurring only once. Source material: peripheral blood. The receptors derive from a woman of 80 years or more with acute or convalescent COVID-19.

The chain links TRBV28 to TRBJ2-1; 7 bases agree with TRBD1. This CDR3 is 15 amino acids long. The V and J ends lost 5 bases and 1 base, in that order; junction bases with no gene match: 5. Germline values: CDR1 MDHEN, CDR2 SYDVKM. In DNA form, the CDR3 reads TGTGCCAGCAGTCAGCCGACAGGGTCCTACAATGAGCAGTTCTTC. This sequence encodes CASSQPTGSYNEQFF.

The count of this clone is one. The chain recombines TRBV5-1 with TRBJ1-1; D is unclear. The CDR3 consists of 14 residues. The germline V gene has CDR1 SGHRS and CDR2 YFSETQ. Trimming removed 5 bases at V and 1 base at J, with 12 bases between. This chain's CDR3 is CASRPGITNTEAFF. The CDR3 DNA reads TGCGCCAGCAGACCCGGGATCACGAACACTGAAGCTTTCTTT.

This rearrangement joins TRBV6-6 to TRBJ1-1; maybe TRBD1 (5 bases). Per germline, CDR1 MNHNY and CDR2 SVGAGI (reference sequence). With 3 bases removed from V and 6 bases from J, the gap between germline ends came to 11 bases. CDR3 length: 13 residues. The CDR3 DNA reads as TGTGCCAGCAGTTATACTCAGGGCCCTGAAGCTTTCTTT. It yields the protein CASSYTQGPEAFF.

V usage is TRBV5-6 and J usage is TRBJ1-2; 8 bases fit TRBD1. This CDR3 spans 15 amino acids. Germline V gene data show CDR1 as SGHDT and CDR2 as YYEEEE. Germline trimming cut 3 bases from V and 2 bases from J; bases unmatched to any gene: 6. CDR3 DNA sequence: TGTGCCAGCAGCTCACAGGGGGTTTCGAACTATGGCTACACCTTC. Protein sequence: CASSSQGVSNYGYTF.

The chain recombines TRBV5-1 with TRBJ2-2; the D is unclear. Per germline, CDR1 SGHRS and CDR2 YFSETQ. The CDR3 runs to 14 residues. V lost 0 bases to trimming and J lost 1 base, with 4 bases between them. CDR3 in DNA: TGCGCCAGCAGCTTGGACATGAACACCGGGGAGCTGTTTTTT. This gives the protein CASSLDMNTGELFF. Combining the CDR3 with reference TRBV5-1 and TRBJ2-2 gives the whole variable domain KAGVTQTPRYLIKTRGQQVTLSCSPISGHRSVSWYQQTPGQGLQFLFEYFSETQRNKGNFPGRFSGRQFSNSRSEMNVSTLELGDSALYLCASSLDMNTGELFFGEGSRLTVL.

This rearrangement joins TRBV7-7 to TRBJ2-5, with a possible D match to TRBD1 (5 bases). V dropped 2 bases and J dropped 7 bases, with 11 bases sitting between them. Germline loops: CDR1 SSHAT, CDR2 FNYEAQ (reference sequence). The CDR3 totals 13 residues. The CDR3 nucleotides read TGTGCCAGCAGCTTAACAGGAGATGGGACCCAGTACTTC. This translates into CASSLTGDGTQYF.

This chain connects TRBV29-1 to TRBJ2-7, with TRBD1 as a possible D gene (5 bases). This CDR3 comprises 13 residues. Germline V gene lookup returns CDR1 SQVTM and CDR2 ANQGSEA. V lost 2 bases and J 4 bases, leaving 12 bases between the germline ends. The CDR3 here is CSVETAGYYEQYF. CDR3 DNA sequence: TGCAGCGTTGAAACGGCAGGGTATTACGAGCAGTACTTC.

The chain employs TRBV27 and TRBJ2-3, with TRBD2 matching 15 bases. The V and J ends lost 5 bases and 0 bases, in that order; junction bases with no gene match: 6. The germline CDR1 and CDR2 sequences are MNHEY and SMNVEV (reference sequence). The CDR3 covers 18 residues. This CDR3 reads CASSMGLAGGTSTDTQYF. CDR3 sequence (DNA): TGTGCCAGCAGTATGGGACTAGCGGGGGGTACCAGCACAGATACGCAGTATTTT.

The chain recombines TRBV5-1 with TRBJ1-5; D ambiguous. Germline V gives CDR1 SGHRS, CDR2 YFSETQ. This CDR3 spans 15 amino acids. Trimming took 0 bases from V and 6 from J, leaving 13 bases between them. Here the CDR3 DNA reads TGCGCCAGCAGCTTGGACGGGTTAGCGGGTCAGCCCCAGCATTTT. Translation gives CASSLDGLAGQPQHF.